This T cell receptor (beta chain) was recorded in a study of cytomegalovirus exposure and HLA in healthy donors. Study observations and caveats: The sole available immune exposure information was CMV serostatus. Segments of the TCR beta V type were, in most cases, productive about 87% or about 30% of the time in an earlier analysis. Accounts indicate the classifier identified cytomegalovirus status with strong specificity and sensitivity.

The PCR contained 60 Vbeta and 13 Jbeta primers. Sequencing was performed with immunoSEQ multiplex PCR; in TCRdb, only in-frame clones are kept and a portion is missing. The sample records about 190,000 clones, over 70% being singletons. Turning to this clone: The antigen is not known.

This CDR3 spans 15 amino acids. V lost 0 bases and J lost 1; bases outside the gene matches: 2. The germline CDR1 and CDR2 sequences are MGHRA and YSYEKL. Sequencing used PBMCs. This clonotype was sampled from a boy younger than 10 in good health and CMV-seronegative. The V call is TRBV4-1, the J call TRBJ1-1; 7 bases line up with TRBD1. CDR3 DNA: TGCGCCAGCAGCCAAGATTGGGACAGGAACACTGAAGCTTTCTTT. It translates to CASSQDWDRNTEAFF.